This T cell receptor (beta chain) was observed in a study of T cell responses to AZD1222 COVID-19 vaccine. Here immunoSEQ multiplex PCR was the method, and the copy in TCRdb shows in-frame clones only, minus some. The sample has 110,000 to 150,000 clones; 93% are singletons. Study-level points and caveats: Reportedly, nearly half of unique spike TCRs recognized epitopes outside B.1.351/B.1.1.7 mutations.

Only a few counts were recorded for this clone. The antigen is not known. This CDR3 contains 14 residues. Germline loops: CDR1 SGHTS, CDR2 YDEGEE. The V end was cut by 0 bases, the J end by 4 bases, with 8 bases between. The chain employs TRBV5-8 and TRBJ2-1; no clear D gene. This receptor was taken from an adult in good health. This specimen consisted of peripheral blood, obtained on day 0 of AZD1222 vaccination. The CDR3 loop reads CASSLAPAYNEQFF. DNA of the CDR3: TGTGCCAGCAGCTTGGCCCCAGCTTACAATGAGCAGTTCTTC. The full variable domain, completed using reference TRBV5-8 and TRBJ2-1, is EAGVTQSPTHLIKTRGQQATLRCSPISGHTSVYWYQQALGLGLQFLLWYDEGEERNRGNFPPRFSGRQFPNYSSELNVNALELEDSALYLCASSLAPAYNEQFFGPGTRLTVL.